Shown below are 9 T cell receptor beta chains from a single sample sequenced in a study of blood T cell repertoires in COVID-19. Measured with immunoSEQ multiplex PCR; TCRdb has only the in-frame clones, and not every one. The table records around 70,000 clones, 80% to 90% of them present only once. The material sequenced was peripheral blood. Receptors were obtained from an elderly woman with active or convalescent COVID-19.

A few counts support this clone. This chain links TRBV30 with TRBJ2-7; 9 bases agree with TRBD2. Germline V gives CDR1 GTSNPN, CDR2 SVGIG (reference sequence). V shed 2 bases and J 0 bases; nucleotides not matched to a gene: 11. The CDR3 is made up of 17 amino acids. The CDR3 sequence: CAWSSPPGLAGSYEQYF. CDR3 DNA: TGTGCCTGGAGTTCACCCCCGGGACTAGCAGGCTCCTACGAGCAGTACTTC.

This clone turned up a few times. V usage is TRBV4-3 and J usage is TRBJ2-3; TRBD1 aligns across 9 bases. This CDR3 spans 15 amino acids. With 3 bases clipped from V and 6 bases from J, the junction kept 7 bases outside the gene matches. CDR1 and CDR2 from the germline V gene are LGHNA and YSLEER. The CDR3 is CASSQWDRALDTQYF. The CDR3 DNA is TGCGCCAGCAGCCAGTGGGACAGGGCTTTGGATACGCAGTATTTT.

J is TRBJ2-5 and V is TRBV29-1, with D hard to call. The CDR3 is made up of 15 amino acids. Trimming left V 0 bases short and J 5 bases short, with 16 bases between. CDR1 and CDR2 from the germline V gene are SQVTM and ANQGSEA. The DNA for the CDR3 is TGCAGCGTTGAAGATCGAACCGGGTCGCCGGAGACCCAGTACTTC. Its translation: CSVEDRTGSPETQYF.

CDR3 coding DNA: TGTGCCAGCAGCTCCAGCTCTGGAAACACCATATATTTT. Its translation: CASSSSSGNTIYF. V usage is TRBV7-9 and J usage is TRBJ1-3; D is undetermined. This CDR3 spans 13 amino acids. The germline CDR1 and CDR2 sequences are SEHNR and FQNEAQ (reference sequence). V gave up 4 bases and J gave up 0 bases, with 4 bases separating them. The complete variable domain, with remaining parts taken from reference TRBV7-9 and TRBJ1-3, reads DTGVSQNPRHKITKRGQNVTFRCDPISEHNRLYWYRQTLGQGPEFLTYFQNEAQLEKSRLLSDRFSAERPKGSFSTLEIQRTEQGDSAMYLCASSSSSGNTIYFGEGSWLTVV.

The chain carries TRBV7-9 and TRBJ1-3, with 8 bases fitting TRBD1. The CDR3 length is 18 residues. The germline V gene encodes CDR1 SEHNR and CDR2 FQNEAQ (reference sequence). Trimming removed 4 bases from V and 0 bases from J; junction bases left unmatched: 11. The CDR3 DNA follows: TGTGCCAGCAGCTCGATACGGACAGGGAAGTTCTCTGGAAACACCATATATTTT. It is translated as CASSSIRTGKFSGNTIYF.

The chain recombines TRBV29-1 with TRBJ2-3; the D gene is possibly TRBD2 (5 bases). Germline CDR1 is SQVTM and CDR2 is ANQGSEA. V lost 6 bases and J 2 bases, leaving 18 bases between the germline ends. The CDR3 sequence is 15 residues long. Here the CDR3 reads CSVLLTRSSTDTQYF. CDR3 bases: TGCAGCGTCCTTCTAACTAGAAGCTCCACAGATACGCAGTATTTT.

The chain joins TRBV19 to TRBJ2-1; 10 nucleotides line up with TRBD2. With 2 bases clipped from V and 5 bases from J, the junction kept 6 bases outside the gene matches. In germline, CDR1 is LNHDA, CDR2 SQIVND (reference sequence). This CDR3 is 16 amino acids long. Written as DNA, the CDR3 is TGTGCCAGTAGTATACCCCTAGCGGGAGTCGACAATGAGCAGTTCTTC. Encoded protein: CASSIPLAGVDNEQFF.

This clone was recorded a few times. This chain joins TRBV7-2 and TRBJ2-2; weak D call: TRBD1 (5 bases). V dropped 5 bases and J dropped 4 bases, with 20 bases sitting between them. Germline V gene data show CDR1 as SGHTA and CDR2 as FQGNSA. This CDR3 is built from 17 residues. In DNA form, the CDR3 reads TGTGCCAGCAGCCCAACGGGCCAGGGTGGTGGCACCGGGGAGCTGTTTTTT. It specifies CASSPTGQGGGTGELFF.

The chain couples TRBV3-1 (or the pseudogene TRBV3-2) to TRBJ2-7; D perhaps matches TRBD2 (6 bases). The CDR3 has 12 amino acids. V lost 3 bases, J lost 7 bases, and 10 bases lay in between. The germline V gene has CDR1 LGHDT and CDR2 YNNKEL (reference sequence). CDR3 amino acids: CASSHGGLEQYF. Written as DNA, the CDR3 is TGTGCCAGCAGCCACGGGGGTCTGGAGCAGTACTTC.